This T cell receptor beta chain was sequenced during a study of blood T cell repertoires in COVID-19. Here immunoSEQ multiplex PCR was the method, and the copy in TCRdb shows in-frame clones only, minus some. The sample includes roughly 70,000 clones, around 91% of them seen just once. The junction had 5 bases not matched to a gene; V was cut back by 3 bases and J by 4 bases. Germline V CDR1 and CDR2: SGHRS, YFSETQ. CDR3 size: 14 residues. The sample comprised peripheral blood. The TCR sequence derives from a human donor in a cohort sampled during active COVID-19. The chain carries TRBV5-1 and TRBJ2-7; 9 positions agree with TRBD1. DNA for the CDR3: TGCGCCAGCAGCTCCCGGGACAGGGTGTACGAGCAGTACTTC. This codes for CASSSRDRVYEQYF.